The 5 T cell receptor beta chains below all came from one sample that was sequenced in a study of blood T cells in healthy people across ages. For the second PCR, which ran for 7 to 11 cycles, a sample-barcoded 5' primer and a J-beta primer mix were used. TCRdb processed the 5' RACE reads anew with MiXCR; each CDR3 protein has one entry. The repertoire includes approximately 1,000,000 distinct CDR3 sequences, under 55% of them detected once, and under 20% sits in the top ten. Sequencing was carried out using blood. The receptor set was obtained from an older woman in good health.

This clonotype is a singleton in its sample. This sequence joins TRBV6-5 and TRBJ2-2; 7 bases are a match to TRBD1. The CDR3 consists of 13 residues. With V trimmed by 8 bases and J by 5 bases, 5 bases remained unmatched. Germline loops: CDR1 MNHEY, CDR2 SVGAGI. The CDR3 sequence: CASRQGWTGELFF. The CDR3 nucleotides read TGTGCCAGCCGACAGGGATGGACCGGGGAGCTGTTTTTT.

This clonotype was counted a few times. The chain joins TRBV27 to TRBJ1-4, with 10 bases fitting TRBD1. The CDR3 has 14 residues. J gave up 7 bases and V 5 bases, and 4 bases lay outside the gene matches. CDR1 MNHEY and CDR2 SMNVEV come from the germline V gene (reference sequence). The CDR3 nucleotides read TGTGCCAGCAGTCGGGGACAGGGGTTTGAAAAACTGTTTTTT. Residues: CASSRGQGFEKLFF.

The chain links TRBV27 to TRBJ2-3; TRBD2 matches at 12 bases. After removal of 5 bases from V and 4 bases from J, the junction contained 7 bases not matched to a gene. This CDR3 comprises 16 residues. Germline CDR1 reads MNHEY; CDR2 reads SMNVEV (reference sequence). The CDR3 region is CASSTTTSGSSDTQYF. CDR3 DNA sequence: TGTGCCAGCAGTACGACGACTAGCGGGAGCTCAGATACGCAGTATTTT.

This clonotype was counted only a few times. The J gene is TRBJ1-2, the V gene TRBV6-5; D is ambiguous. The V end lost 5 bases, the J end lost 8 bases, and 15 bases lay between the germline ends. CDR1 is MNHEY, CDR2 SVGAGI, per germline. The CDR3 consists of 13 residues. CDR3 protein: CASSRTLDGGYTF. The CDR3, as DNA: TGTGCCAGCAGTAGGACCCTAGACGGAGGCTACACCTTC.

The genes are TRBV9 and TRBJ1-1; 7 nucleotides align to TRBD1. Germline V gene sequence: CDR1 SGDLS, CDR2 YYNGEE. V was pared by 3 bases and J by 3 bases, with 8 bases of the junction left unmatched. The CDR3 totals 15 residues. This chain's CDR3 is CASSAGDSMYTEAFF. CDR3 DNA: TGTGCCAGCAGCGCAGGGGACAGTATGTACACTGAAGCTTTCTTT.